This T cell receptor beta chain was sequenced during a study of blood T cell repertoires in COVID-19. In the study overall: Some COVID-19 samples were acute and others convalescent; all came from the United States, Italy and Spain.

V was clipped by 3 bases and J by 4 bases, with 12 bases between them. This CDR3 is built from 14 residues. Per germline, CDR1 KGHSH and CDR2 LQKENI. Assay: immunoSEQ multiplex PCR; the TCRdb copy retains only in-frame clones and omits some. The data show roughly 13,000 clones, 80% to 90% seen once. The material sequenced was peripheral blood. This sequence was found in a man older than 75 with acute or convalescent COVID-19. The J gene is TRBJ1-2, the V gene TRBV18; D remains unclear. For the CDR3, the DNA is TGTGCCAGCTCACCGAACCGGGATTCCTATGGCTACACCTTC. Amino acid sequence: CASSPNRDSYGYTF.